This T cell receptor beta chain was recorded in a study of Ad26.COV2.S vaccination and SARS-CoV-2 variants. About the research overall: Intramuscular Ad26.COV2.S at 5x10^10 or 1x10^11 viral particles. Study-wide points: Spike-specific TCR breadth was greater after Ad26.COV2.S than placebo.

Some clones are missing from TCRdb's copy, which holds only in-frame ones; the method was immunoSEQ multiplex PCR. Of about 350,000 clones listed, roughly 89% are singletons. CDR3 length equals 16 residues. Germline lookup yields CDR1 MDHEN and CDR2 SYDVKM. Trimming removed 5 bases at V and 2 bases at J, with 16 bases between. Worth noting for this clone: Its antigen is undetermined.

As to treatment: 15 to 20 received Ad26.COV2.S at low or high dose, single or two shots; 5 received placebo; per-sample allocation not given. Samples came from day 63 after the first vaccine or placebo injection. The sequence was collected from a person aged 18-65 years who received the Ad26.COV2.S COVID-19 vaccine or a placebo. V and J are TRBV28 and TRBJ1-3; a possible D gene is TRBD1 (5 bases). The material sequenced was peripheral blood, taken in a trial of Ad26.COV2.S vaccine versus placebo. The CDR3 sequence is CASSPYGEGPGNTIYF. CDR3 nucleotide sequence: TGTGCCAGCAGTCCCTACGGAGAGGGACCTGGAAACACCATATATTTT.